This T cell receptor beta chain is drawn from a study of T cells in Graves' hyperthyroidism and ophthalmopathy. Graves' hyperthyroidism without ophthalmopathy progression within 18 months was termed stable. Patients aged 18 to 65 had newly diagnosed hyperthyroidism that had lasted under 2 months. There were TCR beta CDR3 regions amplified from RNA transcripts. The TCR CDR3 first-round RT-PCR relied on the HTBI primer set. One entry per CDR3 protein results from TCRdb running MiXCR on the multiplex PCR reads. In the table there are approximately 590,000 distinct CDR3 sequences, 15% to 18% of which are singletons. The V end lost 2 bases, the J end lost 7 bases, and 15 bases lay between the germline ends. The length of the CDR3 is 15 residues. Germline CDR1 is WSHSY and CDR2 is SAAADI.

The sample was blood. The genes are TRBV10-2 and TRBJ1-5; D uncertain. The receptor's source is a woman aged 25 to 39 with Graves' hyperthyroidism. The CDR3 DNA follows: TGCGCCAGCAGTGAGGGGGTAGGGATAGGGCAGCCCCAGCATTTT. Translation: CASSEGVGIGQPQHF.